One and the same sample provided the 22 T cell receptor beta chains below, sequenced in a study of shared clonotypes between healthy human individuals. Sequencing was performed with immunoSEQ multiplex PCR; in TCRdb, only in-frame clones are kept and a portion is missing. Of more than 2,000,000 clones listed, approximately 90% were seen once; the top ten hold roughly 0.14%. The sequenced sample consisted of naive CD4+ T cells sorted from blood. Noted subset: CD45RA+ positively selected. The receptors stem from a man between 18 and 29 years old in good health.

The chain joins TRBV4-1 to TRBJ2-5; perhaps D is TRBD1 or TRBD2 (5 bases each). V was shortened by 0 bases and J by 5 bases, with 16 bases between the two germline ends. This CDR3 has 16 amino acids. The germline V gene has CDR1 MGHRA and CDR2 YSYEKL. CDR3 in DNA: TGCGCCAGCAGCCAAGAGGGGACGGTGCTCCGGGAGACCCAGTACTTC. This translates into CASSQEGTVLRETQYF.

The chain carries TRBV6-6 and TRBJ1-4; 7 bases line up with TRBD1. Trimming cost V 2 bases and J 0 bases; bases outside gene matches: 0. CDR1 is MNHNY and CDR2 is SVGAGI in the germline V gene (reference sequence). The CDR3 loop spans 15 amino acids. CDR3 sequence: CASSYGQATNEKLFF. CDR3 DNA sequence: TGTGCCAGCAGTTACGGACAGGCAACTAATGAAAAACTGTTTTTT.

The chain has TRBV27 and TRBJ2-7; 9 bases align to TRBD1. Germline lookup yields CDR1 MNHEY and CDR2 SMNVEV (reference sequence). The CDR3 is made up of 18 amino acids. J was trimmed by 6 bases and V by 1 base; bases with no gene match: 16. The chain's CDR3 is CASSLFCWAGTGKCEQYF. The CDR3 nucleotides read TGTGCCAGCAGTTTATTCTGTTGGGCCGGGACAGGGAAGTGCGAGCAGTACTTC.

The rearrangement uses TRBV6-1 and TRBJ2-7; a possible D gene is TRBD1 (5 bases). Germline V gene data show CDR1 as MNHNS and CDR2 as SASEGT. V dropped 3 bases and J dropped 5 bases, with 20 bases sitting between them. The CDR3 has 16 residues. The CDR3 sequence is CASSDIFKPGNHEQYF. The CDR3 coding sequence is TGTGCCAGCAGTGATATATTTAAACCAGGGAATCACGAGCAGTACTTC.

The V gene is TRBV10-3, the J gene TRBJ2-5, with unresolved D. This CDR3 has 14 amino acids. CDR1 and CDR2 (germline): ENHRY, SYGVKD. Trimming cost V 3 bases and J 0 bases, with 8 bases left between them. The CDR3 nucleotides read TGTGCCATCAGTGAAGGCCCGTACCAAGAGACCCAGTACTTC. This sequence encodes CAISEGPYQETQYF.

This clone has a single count. The chain combines TRBV28 with TRBJ1-6, with TRBD1 as a possible D gene (6 bases). V gave up 5 bases and J gave up 7 bases, with 15 bases separating them. The CDR3 loop spans 15 amino acids. CDR1 is MDHEN and CDR2 is SYDVKM in the germline V gene. The CDR3: CASSRTGTLNSPLHF. DNA for the CDR3: TGTGCCAGCAGTCGGACGGGGACACTAAATTCACCCCTCCACTTT.

This chain connects TRBV19 to TRBJ1-4; possible D gene TRBD1, 5 bases. In germline, CDR1 is LNHDA, CDR2 SQIVND (reference sequence). Trimming cost V 10 bases and J 7 bases, with 22 bases left between them. The CDR3 is made up of 15 amino acids. CDR3 sequence: CATAKGQPLGEKLFF. The CDR3 DNA is TGTGCCACCGCGAAAGGACAACCTCTCGGTGAAAAACTGTTTTTT.

The chain recombines TRBV4-1 with TRBJ1-4, with D tentatively TRBD1 (5 bases). The CDR3 consists of 14 residues. Trimming took off 5 bases at V and 4 bases at J, with 11 bases between the two ends. Germline CDR1 reads MGHRA; CDR2 reads YSYEKL. The CDR3 nucleotides read TGCGCCAGCAGCTTCGACAGACTTAATGAAAAACTGTTTTTT. It translates to CASSFDRLNEKLFF.

This chain uses TRBV6-1 with TRBJ1-6; TRBD1 is a possible D gene (5 bases). There are 16 residues in the CDR3. The germline V gene has CDR1 MNHNS and CDR2 SASEGT. V lost 4 bases and J lost 1, with 11 bases in between. The CDR3 DNA reads as TGTGCCAGCAGTGTTGACGGGGGTTCCTATAATTCACCCCTCCACTTT. The encoded protein is CASSVDGGSYNSPLHF.

J is TRBJ2-1 and V is TRBV9; 9 bases line up with TRBD2. CDR3 length: 14 amino acids. Germline CDR1 is SGDLS and CDR2 is YYNGEE. Unmatched junction bases numbered 8, after V lost 6 bases and J lost 7 bases. For the CDR3, the DNA is TGTGCCAGCAATGTAGCGGGAGTTTATAATGAGCAGTTCTTC. Its translation: CASNVAGVYNEQFF.

This chain joins TRBV7-9 and TRBJ2-7; D gene uncertain. Germline CDR1 SEHNR, CDR2 FQNEAQ (reference sequence). The CDR3 is 14 residues long. Deletions cut 3 bases from V and 4 bases from J, with 13 bases between. The CDR3: CASSLSSIGYEQYF. CDR3 sequence (DNA): TGTGCCAGCAGCTTGTCCAGCATCGGTTACGAGCAGTACTTC.

The DNA of the CDR3 is TGTGCCAGCAGCGTTACAGATACTGGAAACACCATATATTTT. The encoded protein is CASSVTDTGNTIYF. V is TRBV9 and J is TRBJ1-3; D gene unclear. Germline V gene data show CDR1 as SGDLS and CDR2 as YYNGEE. This CDR3 has 14 residues. Trimming stripped 2 bases from V and 2 bases from J, with 8 bases between.

The chain carries TRBV5-1 and TRBJ2-1; 14 positions agree with TRBD2. This CDR3 is built from 19 residues. The germline CDR1 and CDR2 sequences are SGHRS and YFSETQ. After removal of 0 bases from V and 2 bases from J, the junction contained 7 bases not matched to a gene. CDR3 in DNA: TGCGCCAGCAGCTTGGGGGGGACTAGCGGGAGTTGGCCCTACAATGAGCAGTTCTTC. It encodes CASSLGGTSGSWPYNEQFF.

V gene TRBV10-3 combines with J gene TRBJ2-1, with TRBD2 identical over 7 bases. The CDR3 is 13 residues long. The V and J ends lost 11 bases and 7 bases, in that order; junction bases with no gene match: 11. The germline V gene has CDR1 ENHRY and CDR2 SYGVKD. CDR3 sequence: CALGTGRENEQFF. The CDR3 DNA follows: TGTGCCCTCGGGACGGGGAGGGAGAATGAGCAGTTCTTC.

The sample holds one count of this clone. The gene calls are TRBV6-1 and TRBJ2-6; D perhaps matches TRBD1 (5 bases). V was pared by 0 bases and J by 3 bases, with 21 bases between. Germline assignment: CDR1 MNHNS and CDR2 SASEGT. There are 20 residues in the CDR3. The CDR3 region is CASSEALLGVIGIGANVLTF. The CDR3 DNA follows: TGTGCCAGCAGTGAAGCGCTTTTAGGGGTTATTGGGATTGGGGCCAACGTCCTGACTTTC.

This chain links TRBV5-4 with TRBJ2-5; tentative D call: TRBD2 (6 bases). Germline V gene lookup returns CDR1 SGHNT and CDR2 YYREEE (reference sequence). Trimming took off 4 bases at V and 2 bases at J, with 9 bases between the two ends. There are 13 residues in the CDR3. The CDR3 DNA reads TGTGCCAGCAGCATAGCGGTACAAGAGACCCAGTACTTC. The encoded protein is CASSIAVQETQYF.

The chain recombines TRBV10-3 with TRBJ1-2; perhaps TRBD1 as D (6 bases). This CDR3 contains 15 residues. V lost 10 bases, J lost 2 bases, and 20 bases lay in between. Germline assignment: CDR1 ENHRY and CDR2 SYGVKD. CDR3 residues: CATSPGTMGNYGYTF. The CDR3 bases are TGTGCCACCAGCCCCGGGACAATGGGAAACTATGGCTACACCTTC.

The V gene is TRBV27, the J gene TRBJ2-7; 8 nucleotides align to TRBD1. The CDR3 contains 15 residues. Looked up from germline, CDR1 is MNHEY and CDR2 is SMNVEV (reference sequence). The V gene end was trimmed by 3 bases and the J gene end by 3 bases; junction bases not matched to a gene: 7. The CDR3 DNA follows: TGTGCCAGCAGTTTTTGGGACAGGTACCTCTACGAGCAGTACTTC. It codes for CASSFWDRYLYEQYF.

This clone was seen once. This sample includes further DNA sequences coding for the same CDR3. The rearrangement links TRBV2 to TRBJ2-3, with 13 bases matching TRBD2. Germline lookup yields CDR1 SNHLY and CDR2 FYNNEI. Unmatched junction bases numbered 7, after V lost 7 bases and J lost 6 bases. The CDR3 has 15 amino acids. Written as DNA, the CDR3 is TGTGCCAGCACCGAGGGACTAGCGGGAACTGATACGCAGTATTTT. Its protein product is CASTEGLAGTDTQYF.

V gene TRBV2 combines with J gene TRBJ2-3; 14 bases map to TRBD2. Unmatched junction bases numbered 6, after V lost 4 bases and J lost 3 bases. The CDR3 contains 17 residues. Germline loops: CDR1 SNHLY, CDR2 FYNNEI. The CDR3 here is CASSGGTSGSGTDTQYF. The CDR3 nucleotides are TGTGCCAGCAGTGGTGGGACTAGCGGGAGTGGGACAGATACGCAGTATTTT.

This clone was detected once. This sequence joins TRBV6-1 and TRBJ2-7, with D tentatively TRBD1 (5 bases). CDR3 length: 13 residues. Looked up from germline, CDR1 is MNHNS and CDR2 is SASEGT. Trimming took 3 bases from V and 6 from J, leaving 12 bases between them. The CDR3 DNA reads as TGTGCCAGCAGTGACGCAGGGCGATCCGAGCAGTACTTC. It is translated as CASSDAGRSEQYF.

The chain carries TRBV28 and TRBJ2-1, with a possible D match to TRBD2 (6 bases). Germline CDR1 and CDR2: MDHEN and SYDVKM. V lost 4 bases to trimming and J lost 1 base, with 32 bases between them. The length of the CDR3 is 22 residues. CDR3 DNA: TGTGCCAGCAGTTCCACTCGGCCTCTCAGAATTATTACTAGCCCGTCCTACAATGAGCAGTTCTTC. Protein product: CASSSTRPLRIITSPSYNEQFF. Complete variable domain (other parts from reference TRBV28 and TRBJ2-1): DVKVTQSSRYLVKRTGEKVFLECVQDMDHENMFWYRQDPGLGLRLIYFSYDVKMKEKGDIPEGYSVSREKKERFSLILESASTNQTSMYLCASSSTRPLRIITSPSYNEQFFGPGTRLTVL.